The subject of this entry is one T cell receptor (beta chain). Profiling relied on immunoSEQ multiplex PCR, and the TCRdb table lists in-frame clones only, not all of them. This sample yields 130,000 to 150,000 clones, of which around 94% are seen a single time; approximately 15% belongs to the top ten. This sample stems from a study of control samples from healthy donors and cancer patients. Germline V gene data show CDR1 as SGDLS and CDR2 as YYNGEE. The CDR3 contains 12 residues. Trimming shortened V by 4 bases and J by 3 bases, and 8 bases separated the two germline ends. The sequence was obtained from a man aged 55 to 69 with colorectal cancer. V is TRBV9 and J is TRBJ2-7; no reliable D call. Sequenced material: PBMCs. In DNA, the CDR3 is TGTGCCAGCAGCCTCCCGGGCTACGAGCAGTACTTC. This translates into CASSLPGYEQYF.